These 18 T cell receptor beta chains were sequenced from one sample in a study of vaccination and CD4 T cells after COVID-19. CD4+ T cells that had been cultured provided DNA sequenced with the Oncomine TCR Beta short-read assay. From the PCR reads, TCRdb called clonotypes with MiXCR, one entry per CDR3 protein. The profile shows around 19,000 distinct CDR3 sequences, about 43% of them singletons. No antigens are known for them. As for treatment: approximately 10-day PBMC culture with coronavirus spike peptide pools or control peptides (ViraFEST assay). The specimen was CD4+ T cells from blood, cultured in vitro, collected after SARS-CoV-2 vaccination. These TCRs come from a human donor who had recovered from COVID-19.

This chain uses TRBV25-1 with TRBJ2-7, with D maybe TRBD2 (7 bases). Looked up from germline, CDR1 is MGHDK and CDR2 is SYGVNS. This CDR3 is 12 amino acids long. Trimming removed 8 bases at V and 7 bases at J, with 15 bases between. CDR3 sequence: CASGGGAPEQYF. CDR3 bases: TGTGCCAGCGGGGGGGGGGCCCCAGAGCAGTACTTC.

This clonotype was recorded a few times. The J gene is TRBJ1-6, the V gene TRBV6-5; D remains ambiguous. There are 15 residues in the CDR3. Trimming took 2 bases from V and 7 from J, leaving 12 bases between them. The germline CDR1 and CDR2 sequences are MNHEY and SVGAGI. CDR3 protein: CASSYVPDINSPLHF. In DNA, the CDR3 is TGTGCCAGCAGTTACGTGCCAGATATCAATTCACCCCTCCACTTT.

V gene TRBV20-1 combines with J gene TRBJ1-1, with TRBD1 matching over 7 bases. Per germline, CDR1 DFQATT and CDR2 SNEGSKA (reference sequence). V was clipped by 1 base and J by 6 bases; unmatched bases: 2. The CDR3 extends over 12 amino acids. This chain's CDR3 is CSARAGTAEAFF. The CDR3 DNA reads TGCAGTGCTAGAGCCGGGACAGCTGAAGCTTTCTTT.

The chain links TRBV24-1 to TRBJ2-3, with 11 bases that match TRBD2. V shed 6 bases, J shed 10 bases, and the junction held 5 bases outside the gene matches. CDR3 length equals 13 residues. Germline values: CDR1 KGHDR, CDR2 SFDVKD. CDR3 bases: TGTGCCACCAGTACTAGCGGGAGCCCGGCGCAGTATTTT. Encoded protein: CATSTSGSPAQYF.

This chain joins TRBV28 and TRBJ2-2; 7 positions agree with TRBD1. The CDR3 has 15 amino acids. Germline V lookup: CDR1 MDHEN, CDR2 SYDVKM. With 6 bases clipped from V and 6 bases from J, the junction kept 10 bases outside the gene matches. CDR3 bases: TGTGCCAGCAGGATTCTGGACAGGTTGGCCGGGGAGCTGTTTTTT. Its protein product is CASRILDRLAGELFF.

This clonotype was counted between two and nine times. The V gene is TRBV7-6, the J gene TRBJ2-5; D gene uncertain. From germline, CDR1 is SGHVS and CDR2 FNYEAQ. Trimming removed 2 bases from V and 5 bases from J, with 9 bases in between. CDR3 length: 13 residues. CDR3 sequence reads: CASSLRARETQYF. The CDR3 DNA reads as TGTGCCAGCAGCTTAAGGGCCAGGGAGACCCAGTACTTC.

The CDR3 sequence is CASSLGKWGIYNSPLHF. The CDR3, as DNA: TGTGCCAGCAGCTTAGGGAAATGGGGAATCTATAATTCACCCCTCCACTTT. This rearrangement joins TRBV7-9 to TRBJ1-6; no reliable D call. This CDR3 comprises 17 residues. V was cut by 1 base and J by 3 bases, with 13 bases left in between. CDR1 and CDR2 (germline): SEHNR, FQNEAQ (reference sequence).

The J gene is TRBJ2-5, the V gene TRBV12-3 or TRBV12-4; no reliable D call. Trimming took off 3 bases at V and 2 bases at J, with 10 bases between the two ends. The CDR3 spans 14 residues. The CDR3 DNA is TGTGCCAGCAGTTTTCGGCGGCAGCAAGAGACCCAGTACTTC. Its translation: CASSFRRQQETQYF.

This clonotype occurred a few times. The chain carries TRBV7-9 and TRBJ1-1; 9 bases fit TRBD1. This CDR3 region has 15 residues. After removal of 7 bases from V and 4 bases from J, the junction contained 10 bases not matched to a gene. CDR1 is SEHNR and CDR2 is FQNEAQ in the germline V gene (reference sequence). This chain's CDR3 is CASNPQGAEGTEAFF. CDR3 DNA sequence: TGTGCCAGCAACCCACAGGGGGCTGAGGGCACTGAAGCTTTCTTT.

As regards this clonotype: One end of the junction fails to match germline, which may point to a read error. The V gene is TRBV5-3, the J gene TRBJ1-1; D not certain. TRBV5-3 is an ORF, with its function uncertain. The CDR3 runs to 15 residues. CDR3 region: CASSFPPDSGTEAFF. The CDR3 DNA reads TGTGCCAGCAGCTTTCCCCCGGATTCGGGCACTGAAGCTTTCTTT.

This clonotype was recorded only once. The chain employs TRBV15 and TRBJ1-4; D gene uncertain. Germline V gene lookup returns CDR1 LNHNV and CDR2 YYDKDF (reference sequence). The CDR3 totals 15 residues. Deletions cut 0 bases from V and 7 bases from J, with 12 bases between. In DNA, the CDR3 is TGTGCCACCAGCAGAGATTTAGATCCGACTGAAAAACTGTTTTTT. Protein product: CATSRDLDPTEKLFF.

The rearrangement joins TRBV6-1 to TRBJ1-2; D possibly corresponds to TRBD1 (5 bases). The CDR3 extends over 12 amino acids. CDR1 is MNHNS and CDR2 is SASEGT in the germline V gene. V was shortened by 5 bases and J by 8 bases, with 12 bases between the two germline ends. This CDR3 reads CASSRVGDGYTF. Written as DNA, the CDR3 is TGTGCCAGCAGTCGGGTAGGGGACGGCTACACCTTC.

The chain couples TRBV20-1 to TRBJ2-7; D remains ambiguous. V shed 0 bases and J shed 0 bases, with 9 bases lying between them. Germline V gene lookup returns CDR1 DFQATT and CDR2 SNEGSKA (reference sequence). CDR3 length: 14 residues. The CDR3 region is CSARDRGSSYEQYF. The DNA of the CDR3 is TGCAGTGCTAGAGATCGAGGCAGCTCCTACGAGCAGTACTTC.

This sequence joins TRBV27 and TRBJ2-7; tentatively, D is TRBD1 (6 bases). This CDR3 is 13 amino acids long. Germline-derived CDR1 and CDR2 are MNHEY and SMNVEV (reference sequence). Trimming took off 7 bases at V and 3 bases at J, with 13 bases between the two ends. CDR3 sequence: CASTGTRDYEQYF. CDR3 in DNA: TGTGCCAGCACCGGGACAAGGGACTACGAGCAGTACTTC.

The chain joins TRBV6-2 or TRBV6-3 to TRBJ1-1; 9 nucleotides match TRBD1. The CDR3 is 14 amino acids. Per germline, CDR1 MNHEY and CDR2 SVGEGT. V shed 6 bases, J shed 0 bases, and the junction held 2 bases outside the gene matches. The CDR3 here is CASRQGALNTEAFF. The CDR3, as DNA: TGTGCCAGCAGACAGGGGGCACTGAACACTGAAGCTTTCTTT.

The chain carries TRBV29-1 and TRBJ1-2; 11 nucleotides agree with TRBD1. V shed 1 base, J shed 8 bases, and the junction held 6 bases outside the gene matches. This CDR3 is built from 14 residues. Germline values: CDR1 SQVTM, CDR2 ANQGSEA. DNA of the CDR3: TGCAGCGTTGAAGGGACAGGGGGCGGAGGCGGCTACACCTTC. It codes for CSVEGTGGGGGYTF.

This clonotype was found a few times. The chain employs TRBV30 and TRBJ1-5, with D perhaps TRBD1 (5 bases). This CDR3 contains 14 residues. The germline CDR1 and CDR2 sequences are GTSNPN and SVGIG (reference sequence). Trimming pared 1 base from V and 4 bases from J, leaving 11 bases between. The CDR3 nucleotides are TGTGCCTGGAGTGCCGGGACGGATAATCAGCCCCAGCATTTT. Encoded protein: CAWSAGTDNQPQHF.

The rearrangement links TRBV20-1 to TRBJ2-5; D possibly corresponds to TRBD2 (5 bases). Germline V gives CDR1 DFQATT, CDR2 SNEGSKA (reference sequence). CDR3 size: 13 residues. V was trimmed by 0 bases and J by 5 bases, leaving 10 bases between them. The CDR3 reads CSAREPGGETQYF. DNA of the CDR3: TGCAGTGCTAGAGAGCCCGGCGGGGAGACCCAGTACTTC.